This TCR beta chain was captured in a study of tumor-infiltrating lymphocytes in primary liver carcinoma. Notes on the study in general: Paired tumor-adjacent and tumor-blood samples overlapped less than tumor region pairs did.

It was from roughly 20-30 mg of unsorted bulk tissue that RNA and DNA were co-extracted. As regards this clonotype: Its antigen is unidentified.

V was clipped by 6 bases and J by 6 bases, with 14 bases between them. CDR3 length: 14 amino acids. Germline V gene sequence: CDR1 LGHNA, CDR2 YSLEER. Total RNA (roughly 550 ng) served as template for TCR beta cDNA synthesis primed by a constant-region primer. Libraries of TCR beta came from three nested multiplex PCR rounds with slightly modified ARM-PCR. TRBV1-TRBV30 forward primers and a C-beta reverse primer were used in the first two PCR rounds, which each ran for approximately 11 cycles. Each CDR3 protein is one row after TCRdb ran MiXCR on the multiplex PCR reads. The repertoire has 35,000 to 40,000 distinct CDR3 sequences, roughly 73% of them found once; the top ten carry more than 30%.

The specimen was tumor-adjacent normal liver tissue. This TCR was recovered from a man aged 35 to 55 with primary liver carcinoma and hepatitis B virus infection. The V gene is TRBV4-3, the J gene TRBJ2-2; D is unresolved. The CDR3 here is CASRQLTVAGELFF. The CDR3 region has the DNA TGCGCCAGCAGGCAACTAACTGTGGCCGGGGAGCTGTTTTTT.